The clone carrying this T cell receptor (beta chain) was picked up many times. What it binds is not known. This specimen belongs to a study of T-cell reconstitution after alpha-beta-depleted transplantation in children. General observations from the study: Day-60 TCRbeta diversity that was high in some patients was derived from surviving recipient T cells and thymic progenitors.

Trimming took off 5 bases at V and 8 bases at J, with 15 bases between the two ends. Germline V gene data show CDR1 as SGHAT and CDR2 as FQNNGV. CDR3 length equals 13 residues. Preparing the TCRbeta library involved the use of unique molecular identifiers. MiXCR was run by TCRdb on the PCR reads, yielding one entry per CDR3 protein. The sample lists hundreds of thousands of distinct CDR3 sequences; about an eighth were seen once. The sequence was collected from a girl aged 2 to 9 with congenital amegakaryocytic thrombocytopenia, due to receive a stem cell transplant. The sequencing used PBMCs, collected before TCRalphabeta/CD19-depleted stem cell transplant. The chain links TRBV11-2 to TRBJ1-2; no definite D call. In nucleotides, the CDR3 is TGTGCCAGCAGCCTCCAACCTGGACGAGGCTACACCTTC. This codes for CASSLQPGRGYTF.